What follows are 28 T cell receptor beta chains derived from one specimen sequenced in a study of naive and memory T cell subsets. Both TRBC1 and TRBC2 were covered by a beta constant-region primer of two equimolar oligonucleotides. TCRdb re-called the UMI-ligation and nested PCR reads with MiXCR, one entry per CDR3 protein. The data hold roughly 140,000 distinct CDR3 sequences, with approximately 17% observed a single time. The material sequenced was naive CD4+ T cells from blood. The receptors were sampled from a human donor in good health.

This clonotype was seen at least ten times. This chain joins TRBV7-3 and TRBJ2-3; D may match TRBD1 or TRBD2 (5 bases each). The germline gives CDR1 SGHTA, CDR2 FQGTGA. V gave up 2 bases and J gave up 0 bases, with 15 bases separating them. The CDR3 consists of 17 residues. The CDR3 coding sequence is TGTGCCAGCAGCTTACACGGGAATGGGGCTAGCACAGATACGCAGTATTTT. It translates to CASSLHGNGASTDTQYF.

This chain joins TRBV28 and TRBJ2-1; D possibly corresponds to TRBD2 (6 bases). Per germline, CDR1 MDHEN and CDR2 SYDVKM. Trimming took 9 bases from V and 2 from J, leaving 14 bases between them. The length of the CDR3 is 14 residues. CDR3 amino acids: CASVGTDPYNEQFF. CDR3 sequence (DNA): TGTGCCAGTGTAGGGACTGACCCCTACAATGAGCAGTTCTTC.

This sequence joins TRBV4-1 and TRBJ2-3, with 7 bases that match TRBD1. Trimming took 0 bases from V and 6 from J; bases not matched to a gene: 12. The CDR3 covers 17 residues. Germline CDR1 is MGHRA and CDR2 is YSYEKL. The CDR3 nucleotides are TGCGCCAGCAGCCAAGAAGGGGGACAGTCCCCAGCGGATACGCAGTATTTT. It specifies CASSQEGGQSPADTQYF.

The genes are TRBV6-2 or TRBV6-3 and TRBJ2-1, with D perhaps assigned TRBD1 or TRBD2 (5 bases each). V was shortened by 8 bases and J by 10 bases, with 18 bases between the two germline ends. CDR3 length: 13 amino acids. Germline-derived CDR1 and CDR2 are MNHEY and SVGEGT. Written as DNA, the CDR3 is TGTGCCAGCTCCCCCGGGGCGGTAAGGGAGCAGTTCTTC. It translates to CASSPGAVREQFF.

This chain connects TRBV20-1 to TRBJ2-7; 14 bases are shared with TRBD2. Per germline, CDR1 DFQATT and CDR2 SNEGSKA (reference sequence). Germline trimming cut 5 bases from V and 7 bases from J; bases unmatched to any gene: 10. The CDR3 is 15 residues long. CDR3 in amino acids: CSAVPGLAGVWEQYF. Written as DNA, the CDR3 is TGCAGTGCTGTACCGGGACTAGCGGGAGTGTGGGAGCAGTACTTC.

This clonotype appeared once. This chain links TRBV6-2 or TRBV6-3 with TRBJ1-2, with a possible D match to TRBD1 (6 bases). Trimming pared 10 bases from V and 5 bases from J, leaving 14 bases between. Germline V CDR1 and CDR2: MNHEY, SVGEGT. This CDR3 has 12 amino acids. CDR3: CATSSTGYGYTF. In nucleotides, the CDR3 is TGTGCCACCTCATCGACAGGTTATGGCTACACCTTC.

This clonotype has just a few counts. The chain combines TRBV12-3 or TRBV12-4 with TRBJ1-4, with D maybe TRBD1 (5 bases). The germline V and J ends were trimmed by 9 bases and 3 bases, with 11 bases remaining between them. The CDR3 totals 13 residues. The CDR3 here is CASRGEANEKLFF. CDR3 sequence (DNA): TGTGCCAGTCGGGGGGAGGCTAATGAAAAACTGTTTTTT.

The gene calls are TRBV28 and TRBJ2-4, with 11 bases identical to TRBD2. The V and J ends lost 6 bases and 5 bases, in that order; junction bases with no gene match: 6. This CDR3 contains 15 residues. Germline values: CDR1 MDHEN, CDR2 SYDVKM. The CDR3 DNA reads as TGTGCCAGCAGCAGCGGACTAGCGGGCCAAAACATTCAGTACTTC. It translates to CASSSGLAGQNIQYF.

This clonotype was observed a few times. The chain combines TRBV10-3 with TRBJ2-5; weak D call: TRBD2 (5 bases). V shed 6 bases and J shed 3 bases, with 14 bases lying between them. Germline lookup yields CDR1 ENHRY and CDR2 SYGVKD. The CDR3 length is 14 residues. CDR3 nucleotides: TGTGCCATCAGAGAGGGAGCTGGGGAAGAGACCCAGTACTTC. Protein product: CAIREGAGEETQYF.

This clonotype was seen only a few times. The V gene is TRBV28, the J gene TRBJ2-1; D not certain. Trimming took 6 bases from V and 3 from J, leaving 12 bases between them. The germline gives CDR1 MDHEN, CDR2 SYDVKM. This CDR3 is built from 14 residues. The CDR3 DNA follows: TGTGCCAGCAGCCGCGCGAGCGTCTACAATGAGCAGTTCTTC. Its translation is CASSRASVYNEQFF.

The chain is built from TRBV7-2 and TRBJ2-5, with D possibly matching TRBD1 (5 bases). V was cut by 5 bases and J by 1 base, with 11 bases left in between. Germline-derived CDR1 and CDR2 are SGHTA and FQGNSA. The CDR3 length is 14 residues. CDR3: CASSPQGSQETQYF. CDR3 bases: TGTGCCAGCAGCCCGCAGGGCTCCCAAGAGACCCAGTACTTC.

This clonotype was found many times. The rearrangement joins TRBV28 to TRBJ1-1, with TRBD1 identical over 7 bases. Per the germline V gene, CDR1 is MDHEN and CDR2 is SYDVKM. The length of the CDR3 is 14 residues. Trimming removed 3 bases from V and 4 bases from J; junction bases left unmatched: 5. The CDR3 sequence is CASSFVNRGTEAFF. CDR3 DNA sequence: TGTGCCAGCAGTTTCGTAAACAGGGGCACTGAAGCTTTCTTT.

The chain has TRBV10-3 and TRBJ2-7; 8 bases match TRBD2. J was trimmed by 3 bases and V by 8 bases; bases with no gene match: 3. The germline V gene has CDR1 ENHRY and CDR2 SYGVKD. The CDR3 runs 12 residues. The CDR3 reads CAIGAGVYEQYF. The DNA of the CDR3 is TGTGCCATCGGAGCGGGAGTCTACGAGCAGTACTTC.

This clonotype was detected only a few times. The CDR3 spells CASSINSGVMNTEAFF. The CDR3 nucleotides are TGTGCCAGCAGCATCAACTCAGGGGTCATGAACACTGAAGCTTTCTTT. This chain uses TRBV11-1 with TRBJ1-1; D may be TRBD1 (6 bases). The germline V and J ends were trimmed by 5 bases and 0 bases, with 16 bases remaining between them. The CDR3 has 16 residues. CDR1 and CDR2 from the germline V gene are SGHAT and FQDESV (reference sequence).

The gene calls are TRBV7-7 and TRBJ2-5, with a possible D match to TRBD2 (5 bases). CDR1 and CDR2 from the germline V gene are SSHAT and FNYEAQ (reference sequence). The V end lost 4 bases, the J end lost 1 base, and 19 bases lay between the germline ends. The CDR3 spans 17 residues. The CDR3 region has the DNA TGTGCCAGCAGCTCCACTAGTGGGAGCCAGCTCCAAGAGACCCAGTACTTC. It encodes CASSSTSGSQLQETQYF.

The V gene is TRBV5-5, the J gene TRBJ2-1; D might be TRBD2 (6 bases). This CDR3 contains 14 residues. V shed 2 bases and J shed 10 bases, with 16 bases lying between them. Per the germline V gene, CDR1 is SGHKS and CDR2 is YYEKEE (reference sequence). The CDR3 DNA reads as TGTGCCAGCAGCTTCCAGACTATAGCGGAAGAGCAGTTCTTC. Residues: CASSFQTIAEEQFF.

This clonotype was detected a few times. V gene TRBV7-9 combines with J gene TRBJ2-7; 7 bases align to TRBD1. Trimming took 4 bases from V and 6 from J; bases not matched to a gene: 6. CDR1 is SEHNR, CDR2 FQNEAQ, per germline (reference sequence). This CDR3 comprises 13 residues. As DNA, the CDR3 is TGTGCCAGCAGCTCCTTACAGGGGCTCGAGCAGTACTTC. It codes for CASSSLQGLEQYF.

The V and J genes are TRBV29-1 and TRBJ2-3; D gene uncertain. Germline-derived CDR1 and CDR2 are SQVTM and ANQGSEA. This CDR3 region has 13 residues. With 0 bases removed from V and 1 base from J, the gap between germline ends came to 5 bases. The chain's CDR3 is CSVEELGTDTQYF. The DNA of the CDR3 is TGCAGCGTTGAAGAGTTGGGCACAGATACGCAGTATTTT.

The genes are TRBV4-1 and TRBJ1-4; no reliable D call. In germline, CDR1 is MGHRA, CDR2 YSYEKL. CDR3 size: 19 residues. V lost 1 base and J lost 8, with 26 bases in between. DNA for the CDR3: TGCGCCAGCAGCCAAGGCCCTGCTGGGAAGAGTGGGGAGAGGGAAAAACTGTTTTTT. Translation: CASSQGPAGKSGEREKLFF.

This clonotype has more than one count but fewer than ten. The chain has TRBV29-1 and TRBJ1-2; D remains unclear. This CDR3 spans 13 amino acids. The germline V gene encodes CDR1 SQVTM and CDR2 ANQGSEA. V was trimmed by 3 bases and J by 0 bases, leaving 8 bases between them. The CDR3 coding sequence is TGCAGCGTTGAGGCAGGCTCTAACTATGGCTACACCTTC. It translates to CSVEAGSNYGYTF.

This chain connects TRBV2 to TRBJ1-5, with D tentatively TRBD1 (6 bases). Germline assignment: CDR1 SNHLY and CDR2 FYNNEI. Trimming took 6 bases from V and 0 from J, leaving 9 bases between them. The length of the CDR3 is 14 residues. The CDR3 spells CASRQGISNQPQHF. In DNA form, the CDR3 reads TGTGCCAGCAGACAGGGAATTAGCAATCAGCCCCAGCATTTT.

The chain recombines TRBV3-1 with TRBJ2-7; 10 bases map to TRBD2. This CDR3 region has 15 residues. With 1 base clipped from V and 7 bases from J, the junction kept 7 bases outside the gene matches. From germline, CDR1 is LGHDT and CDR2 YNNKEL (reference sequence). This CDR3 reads CASSQASGSLYEQYF. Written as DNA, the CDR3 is TGTGCCAGCAGCCAAGCTAGCGGGAGTCTGTATGAGCAGTACTTC.

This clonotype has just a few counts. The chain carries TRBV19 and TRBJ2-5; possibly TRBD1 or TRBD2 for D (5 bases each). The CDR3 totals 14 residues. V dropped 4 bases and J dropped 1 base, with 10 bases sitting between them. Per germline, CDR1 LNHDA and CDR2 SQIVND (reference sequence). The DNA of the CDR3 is TGTGCCAGTAGTAGTTGGGGACCCCAAGAGACCCAGTACTTC. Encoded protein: CASSSWGPQETQYF.

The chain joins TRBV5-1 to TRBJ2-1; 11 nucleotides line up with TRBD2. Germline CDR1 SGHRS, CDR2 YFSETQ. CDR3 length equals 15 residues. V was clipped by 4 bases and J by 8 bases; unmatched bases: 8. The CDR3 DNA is TGCGCCAGCAGCATCACTAGCGGGAGATGGGATGAGCAGTTCTTC. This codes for CASSITSGRWDEQFF.

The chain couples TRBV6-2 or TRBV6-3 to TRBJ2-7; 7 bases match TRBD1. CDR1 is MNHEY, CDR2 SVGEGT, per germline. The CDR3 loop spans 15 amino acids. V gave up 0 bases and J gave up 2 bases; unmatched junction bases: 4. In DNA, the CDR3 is TGTGCCAGCAGTTACTCGGACAGGAGGACCTACGAGCAGTACTTC. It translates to CASSYSDRRTYEQYF.

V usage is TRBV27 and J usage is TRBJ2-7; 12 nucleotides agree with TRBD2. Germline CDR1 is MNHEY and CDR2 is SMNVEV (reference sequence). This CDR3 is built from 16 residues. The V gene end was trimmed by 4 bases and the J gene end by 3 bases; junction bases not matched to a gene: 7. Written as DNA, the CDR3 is TGTGCCAGCAGTTCCCGACTAGCGGGAGAATTCTACGAGCAGTACTTC. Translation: CASSSRLAGEFYEQYF.

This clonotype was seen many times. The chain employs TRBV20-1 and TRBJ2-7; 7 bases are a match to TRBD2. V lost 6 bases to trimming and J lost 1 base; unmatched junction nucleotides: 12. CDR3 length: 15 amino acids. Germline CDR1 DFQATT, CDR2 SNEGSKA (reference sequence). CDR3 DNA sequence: TGCAGTGCCCACCCCCTCGCGGGAGTTTCCTACGAGCAGTACTTC. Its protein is CSAHPLAGVSYEQYF.

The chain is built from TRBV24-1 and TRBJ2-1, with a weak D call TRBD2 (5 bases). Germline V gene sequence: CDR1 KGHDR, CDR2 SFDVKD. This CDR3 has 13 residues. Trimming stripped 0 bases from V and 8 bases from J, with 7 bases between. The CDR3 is CATSDLLADEQFF. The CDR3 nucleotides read TGTGCCACCAGTGATTTGCTAGCCGATGAGCAGTTCTTC.